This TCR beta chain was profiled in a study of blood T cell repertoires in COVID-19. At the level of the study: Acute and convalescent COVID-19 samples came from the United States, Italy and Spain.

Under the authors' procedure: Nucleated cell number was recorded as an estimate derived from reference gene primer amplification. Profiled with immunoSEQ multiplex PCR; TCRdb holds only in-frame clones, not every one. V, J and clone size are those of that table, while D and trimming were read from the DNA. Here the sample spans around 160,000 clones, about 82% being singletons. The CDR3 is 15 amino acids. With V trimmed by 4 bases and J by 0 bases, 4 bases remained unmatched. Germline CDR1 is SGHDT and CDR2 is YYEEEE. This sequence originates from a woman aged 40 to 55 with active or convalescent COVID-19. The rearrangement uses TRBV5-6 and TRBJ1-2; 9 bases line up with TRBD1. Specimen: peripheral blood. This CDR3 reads CASSGTGIPNYGYTF. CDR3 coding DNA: TGTGCCAGCAGCGGGACAGGGATCCCTAACTATGGCTACACCTTC.